The present TCR beta chain was sequenced within a study of blood T cell repertoires in COVID-19. As for the study in general: The study drew acute and convalescent COVID-19 samples from the United States, Italy and Spain.

Original data processing: Amplification of reference gene primers was used by the study to estimate nucleated cell counts. The data were produced by immunoSEQ multiplex PCR, yet TCRdb's version contains in-frame clones alone and is incomplete. From that table come the V and J calls and clone size; the DNA was used to work out D and trimming. Among tens of thousands of clones listed, around 85% were seen once. The CDR3 spans 15 residues. The V end was cut by 7 bases, the J end by 4 bases, with 16 bases between. From germline, CDR1 is MGHRA and CDR2 YSYEKL. The rearrangement uses TRBV4-1 and TRBJ1-4; no clear D. The receptor's source is a woman aged 80 or over with active or convalescent COVID-19. What was sequenced was peripheral blood. The CDR3 DNA reads TGCGCCAGCAACTCGTGGGCCTCGGTTAATGAAAAACTGTTTTTT. Amino acid sequence: CASNSWASVNEKLFF.